This T cell receptor (beta chain) was recovered during a study of blood T cell repertoires in COVID-19. Germline CDR1 LGHDT, CDR2 YNNKEL (reference sequence). The CDR3 extends over 18 amino acids. Trimming cost V 3 bases and J 8 bases, with 25 bases left between them. Recovery meant two consecutive negative NP/OP PCR tests, professional clearance, or resolved symptoms. The method was immunoSEQ multiplex PCR; TCRdb's version includes in-frame clones alone and lacks a portion of them. The sample carries 300,000 to 350,000 clones, 80% to 90% recorded once. The TCR comes from a young man who had recovered from COVID-19. The chain is built from TRBV3-1 (or the pseudogene TRBV3-2) and TRBJ1-4; tentatively, D is TRBD1 (6 bases). Specimen: PBMCs or T cells enriched from blood (not recorded which). CDR3 residues: CASSHPTPGHYWEEKLFF. CDR3 in DNA: TGTGCCAGCAGCCACCCAACGCCGGGACATTACTGGGAGGAAAAACTGTTTTTT.